There are a few counts of the clone carrying this T cell receptor (beta chain). Antigen unknown. The V and J ends lost 6 bases and 12 bases respectively, with 12 bases between them. Germline V CDR1 and CDR2: MGHDK, SYGVNS. This CDR3 has 11 amino acids. The data belong to a study of response to subunit inactivated influenza vaccine. Overall study findings and caveats: It was the authors' suggestion that each seasonal influenza vaccination recruits few new T cells.

TCRdb re-analysed the RT-PCR reads in MiXCR, keeping a single row per CDR3 protein. This table has a few hundred thousand distinct CDR3 sequences, roughly 22% appearing once. The V call is TRBV25-1, the J call TRBJ2-1; D uncertain. This sequence originates from a man aged 45 to 70 who received an inactivated influenza vaccine. This specimen was PBMCs from blood, taken 21 months after vaccination. CDR3 nucleotides: TGTGCCAGCAGATCTGGCCTTGGGCAGTTCTTC. Protein product: CASRSGLGQFF.